This T cell receptor beta chain derives from a study of cytomegalovirus exposure and HLA in healthy donors. Whole-study results and caveats: Cytomegalovirus association was listed for about 180 TCR beta chains.

The V gene's germline CDR1 is SNHLY and CDR2 FYNNEI. This CDR3 has 16 residues. Trimming cost V 8 bases and J 5 bases; bases outside gene matches: 16. Regarding this clone: Antigen specificity is unknown.

TCRdb keeps only in-frame clones here, not all; method: immunoSEQ multiplex PCR. The sample consists of 90,000 to 100,000 clones, approximately 90% of them appearing once. J is TRBJ2-7 and V is TRBV2; 9 bases agree with TRBD1. Input material: PBMCs. This sequence originates from a woman aged 25 to 39 in good health and CMV-seronegative. The DNA for the CDR3 is TGTGCCAGCTTCTCGAGGATAGGGACAGGGAAACACGAGCAGTACTTC. This translates into CASFSRIGTGKHEQYF.